This T cell receptor (beta chain) was sequenced for a study of T cell repertoires in cytomegalovirus infection. This clonotype has more than one count but fewer than ten. This CDR3 spans 15 amino acids. V was trimmed by 0 bases and J by 5 bases, leaving 8 bases between them. Germline CDR1 and CDR2: MNHNY and SVGAGI (reference sequence). One entry per CDR3 protein results from TCRdb running MiXCR on the reads. The data hold 510,000 or so distinct CDR3 sequences, with about 30% observed a single time. This clonotype was sampled from a human donor in good health (CMV status not recorded). Some clones in this sample may be carry-over from other donors' samples. The chain carries TRBV6-6 and TRBJ1-6; D not certain. Material: PBMCs. The CDR3 bases are TGTGCCAGCAGTTACTCGATTAAGCATAATTCACCCCTCCACTTT. Translated, it gives CASSYSIKHNSPLHF.